The 16 T cell receptor beta chains below were found in one sample sequenced in a study of vaccination effects on CD4 cells after COVID-19. The protocol was immunoSEQ multiplex PCR, while the TCRdb copy is restricted to in-frame clones and leaves out a portion. The top ten hold over 4.5% of the sample, which has over 25,000 clones, 75% to 90% seen once. These TCRs' antigens remain unknown. Sequencing in the ViraFEST assay came after antigen-specific CD4+ T cells had been expanded with viral peptide pools, which were used to stimulate PBMC. Isolation of CD4+ T cells took place after 10 to 11 days of culture. Participants completed two doses of the BNT162b2 or mRNA-1273 vaccine. The starting material was CD4+ T cells from PBMCs cultured with SARS-CoV-2 spike peptides, obtained after COVID-19 vaccination. The receptors here all came from a human donor who received a COVID-19 vaccine. Some clones in this sample may be carry-over from other donors' samples.

This clone occurred a few times. The CDR3 loop reads CASSVGASYGYTF. DNA of the CDR3: TGCGCCAGCAGCGTAGGGGCGAGCTATGGCTACACCTTC. The chain employs TRBV5-1 and TRBJ1-2, with D maybe TRBD1 (5 bases). Trimming left V 4 bases short and J 4 bases short, with 11 bases between. This CDR3 contains 13 residues. The germline gives CDR1 SGHRS, CDR2 YFSETQ.

The chain uses TRBV6-5 and TRBJ1-2, with D possibly being TRBD1 (5 bases). The CDR3 sequence is 15 residues long. V was clipped by 5 bases and J by 4 bases, with 17 bases between them. Germline lookup yields CDR1 MNHEY and CDR2 SVGAGI. CDR3 residues: CASSPGLWNFYGYTF. In DNA, the CDR3 is TGTGCCAGCAGTCCAGGGCTCTGGAACTTCTATGGCTACACCTTC.

V gene TRBV7-9 combines with J gene TRBJ2-2, with D hard to call. Trimming shortened V by 3 bases and J by 0 bases, and 8 bases separated the two germline ends. CDR1 and CDR2 from the germline V gene are SEHNR and FQNEAQ (reference sequence). The CDR3 totals 15 residues. CDR3 sequence reads: CASSFPSANTGELFF. The CDR3 DNA reads TGTGCCAGCAGCTTCCCATCGGCGAACACCGGGGAGCTGTTTTTT.

The chain is built from TRBV2 and TRBJ1-2; no firm D call. V lost 5 bases to trimming and J lost 12 bases, with 13 bases between them. The germline V gene encodes CDR1 SNHLY and CDR2 FYNNEI. The CDR3 runs to 11 residues. The DNA of the CDR3 is TGTGCCAGCAGTTCCCAACGGCCGCACACCTTC. Translation: CASSSQRPHTF.

The V gene is TRBV5-1, the J gene TRBJ1-2; D is perhaps TRBD1 (6 bases). The CDR3 is 14 residues long. V lost 1 base and J 2 bases, leaving 9 bases between the germline ends. CDR1 SGHRS and CDR2 YFSETQ come from the germline V gene. Written as DNA, the CDR3 is TGCGCCAGCAGCTTGACACAGGGAAACTATGGCTACACCTTC. Translation: CASSLTQGNYGYTF. Full variable domain (outside the CDR3, taken from reference TRBV5-1 and TRBJ1-2): KAGVTQTPRYLIKTRGQQVTLSCSPISGHRSVSWYQQTPGQGLQFLFEYFSETQRNKGNFPGRFSGRQFSNSRSEMNVSTLELGDSALYLCASSLTQGNYGYTFGSGTRLTVV.

This clone is medium-sized in the sample. J is TRBJ2-2 and V is TRBV7-6; 7 bases agree with TRBD1. Germline V gene data show CDR1 as SGHVS and CDR2 as FNYEAQ. This CDR3 contains 16 residues. V shed 1 base and J 2 bases; nucleotides not matched to a gene: 4. This chain's CDR3 is CASSLETGLNTGELFF. For the CDR3, the DNA is TGTGCCAGCAGCTTAGAGACAGGGCTTAACACCGGGGAGCTGTTTTTT.

The chain has TRBV6-5 and TRBJ1-4; 7 positions agree with TRBD1. With V trimmed by 7 bases and J by 4 bases, 9 bases remained unmatched. The CDR3 is 15 amino acids. CDR1 is MNHEY and CDR2 is SVGAGI in the germline V gene. The CDR3 sequence is CASKNQGQYNEKLFF. The CDR3 DNA reads TGTGCCAGCAAGAATCAGGGACAGTATAATGAAAAACTGTTTTTT.

The chain links TRBV18 to TRBJ2-7, with D unresolved. CDR3 size: 12 residues. Trimming shortened V by 3 bases and J by 2 bases, and 5 bases separated the two germline ends. CDR1 and CDR2 from the germline V gene are KGHSH and LQKENI. CDR3 nucleotides: TGTGCCAGCTCACCGGACGCCTACGAGCAGTACGTC. Protein sequence: CASSPDAYEQYV.

The chain has TRBV5-1 and TRBJ1-2, with 8 positions matching TRBD1. CDR1 and CDR2 from the germline V gene are SGHRS and YFSETQ. V shed 4 bases and J 5 bases; nucleotides not matched to a gene: 10. The CDR3 extends over 15 amino acids. The CDR3 region is CASSAIGQGLYGYTF. In DNA form, the CDR3 reads TGCGCCAGCAGCGCAATTGGACAGGGACTGTATGGCTACACCTTC.

This chain links TRBV28 with TRBJ2-2, with D possibly TRBD2 on 5 matching bases. V shed 2 bases and J shed 4 bases, with 5 bases lying between them. CDR3 length: 13 residues. Per the germline V gene, CDR1 is MDHEN and CDR2 is SYDVKM. This CDR3 is CASSLRGTGELFF. DNA of the CDR3: TGTGCCAGCAGTTTACGGGGCACCGGGGAGCTGTTTTTT.

This clone was seen a handful of times. The V call is TRBV5-1, the J call TRBJ2-5; D might be TRBD1 (8 bases). The V gene lost 7 bases and the J gene lost 4 bases, with 23 bases spanning the gap. This CDR3 region has 16 residues. The V gene's germline CDR1 is SGHRS and CDR2 YFSETQ. The chain's CDR3 is CASSTSRTGRVETQYF. DNA of the CDR3: TGCGCCAGCTCCACATCAAGGACAGGGAGGGTAGAGACCCAGTACTTC.

V usage is TRBV2 and J usage is TRBJ2-2; a weak D match, TRBD1 (6 bases). The V gene lost 6 bases and the J gene lost 2 bases, with 16 bases spanning the gap. The germline gives CDR1 SNHLY, CDR2 FYNNEI. The CDR3 covers 16 residues. This CDR3 is CASSPQGTSNTGELFF. The CDR3 coding sequence is TGTGCCAGCAGCCCTCAGGGGACAAGTAACACCGGGGAGCTGTTTTTT.

The V call is TRBV4-1, the J call TRBJ1-2, with D tentatively TRBD1 (6 bases). The ends were cut back, 1 base at V and 2 bases at J, with 8 bases in the middle. Germline V gives CDR1 MGHRA, CDR2 YSYEKL. CDR3 length: 14 residues. The CDR3 loop is CASSQVGQNYGYTF. In DNA, the CDR3 is TGCGCCAGCAGCCAAGTTGGACAGAACTATGGCTACACCTTC.

The chain couples TRBV19 to TRBJ1-2; D may be TRBD1 (6 bases). This CDR3 has 13 residues. The V gene's germline CDR1 is LNHDA and CDR2 SQIVND (reference sequence). Trimming left V 8 bases short and J 6 bases short, with 16 bases between. The CDR3 region is CASGRTARDGYTF. For the CDR3, the DNA is TGTGCCAGTGGCCGGACAGCGAGGGATGGCTACACCTTC.

This rearrangement joins TRBV7-3 to TRBJ2-2; tentative D call: TRBD1 (5 bases). Trimming shortened V by 2 bases and J by 6 bases, and 16 bases separated the two germline ends. Germline lookup yields CDR1 SGHTA and CDR2 FQGTGA. The CDR3 is made up of 16 amino acids. The DNA for the CDR3 is TGTGCCAGCAGCTTACATCAGGGCCGAACGGCCGGGGAGCTGTTTTTT. This gives the protein CASSLHQGRTAGELFF.

This clone turned up a few times. The chain employs TRBV6-5 and TRBJ1-2; D unclear. Trimming took off 10 bases at V and 0 bases at J, with 9 bases between the two ends. The CDR3 length is 12 residues. The germline CDR1 and CDR2 sequences are MNHEY and SVGAGI. Here the CDR3 DNA reads TGTGCCACCCGTCAGACTAACTATGGCTACACCTTC. It encodes CATRQTNYGYTF.